What follows is one T cell receptor (beta chain) and its context. Antigen unknown. The table came from immunoSEQ multiplex PCR; TCRdb's copy has only in-frame clones and leaves some out. The sample carries roughly 72,000 clones, around 82% recorded once. This entry comes from a study of T cells in localized non-small cell lung cancer. Study observations and caveats: Measurement of T cell clonality placed uninvolved adjacent lung highest, above the level in tumor.

V lost 4 bases and J lost 6; bases outside the gene matches: 7. CDR3 length: 14 residues. Germline V CDR1 and CDR2: MGHDK, SYGVNS. The chain is built from TRBV25-1 and TRBJ1-2, with 8 bases matching TRBD1. The source material was peripheral blood, sampled before any cancer treatment. The clonotype was recovered from a female donor over 55 with stage I lung adenocarcinoma. For the CDR3, the DNA is TGTGCCAGCAGTGGTACAGGGGGTATCCATGGCTACACCTTC. Encoded protein: CASSGTGGIHGYTF.